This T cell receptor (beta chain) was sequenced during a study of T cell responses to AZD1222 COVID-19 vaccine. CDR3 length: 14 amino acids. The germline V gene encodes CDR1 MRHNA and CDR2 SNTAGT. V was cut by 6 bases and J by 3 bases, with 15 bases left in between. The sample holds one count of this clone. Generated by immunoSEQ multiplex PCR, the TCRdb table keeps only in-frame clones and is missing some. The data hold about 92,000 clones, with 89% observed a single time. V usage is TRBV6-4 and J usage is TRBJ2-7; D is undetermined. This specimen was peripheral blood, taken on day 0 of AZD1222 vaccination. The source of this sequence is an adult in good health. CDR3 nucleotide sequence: TGTGCCAGCAGAGGGCCCAGCCCCTTCTACGAGCAGTACTTC. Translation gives CASRGPSPFYEQYF.